This T cell receptor (beta chain) was recovered during a study of blood T cells in healthy people across ages. General observations from the study: Significant beta diversity loss was already apparent by age about 39, declining roughly linearly.

Using a J-beta primer mix together with a sample-barcoded 5' primer, a second PCR was run for roughly 6 to 12 cycles. Each CDR3 protein gets one entry after TCRdb re-called the 5' RACE reads with MiXCR. This table holds more than 1,000,000 distinct CDR3 sequences, about 23% found once. With respect to this clonotype: Its antigen is unidentified.

Per sample, no less than 6 micrograms of total RNA were extracted. The junction had 5 bases not matched to a gene; V was cut back by 3 bases and J by 9 bases. The CDR3 has 14 amino acids. Germline CDR1 and CDR2: SGHTA and FQGNSA. The same specimen was also included in a second study, on T cells of mothers and their children.

The sequence was collected from a girl aged 2-10 years in good health. This chain links TRBV7-2 with TRBJ2-1, with TRBD2 matching over 10 bases. Specimen: blood. The DNA for the CDR3 is TGTGCCAGCAGCTTGAGCGGGGGGGGCGGTGAGCAGTTCTTC. Translation: CASSLSGGGGEQFF.